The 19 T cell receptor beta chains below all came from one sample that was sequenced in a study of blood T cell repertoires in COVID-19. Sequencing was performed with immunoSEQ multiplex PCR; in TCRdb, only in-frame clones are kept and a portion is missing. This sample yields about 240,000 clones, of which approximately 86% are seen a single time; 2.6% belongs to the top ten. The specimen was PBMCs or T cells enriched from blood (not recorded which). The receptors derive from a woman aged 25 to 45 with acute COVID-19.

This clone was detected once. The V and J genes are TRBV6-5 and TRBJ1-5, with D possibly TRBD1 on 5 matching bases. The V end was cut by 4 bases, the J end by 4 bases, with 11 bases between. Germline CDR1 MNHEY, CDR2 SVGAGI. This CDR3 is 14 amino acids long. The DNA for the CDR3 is TGTGCCAGCAGTTTAACAGGCCAAAATCAGCCCCAGCATTTT. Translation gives CASSLTGQNQPQHF.

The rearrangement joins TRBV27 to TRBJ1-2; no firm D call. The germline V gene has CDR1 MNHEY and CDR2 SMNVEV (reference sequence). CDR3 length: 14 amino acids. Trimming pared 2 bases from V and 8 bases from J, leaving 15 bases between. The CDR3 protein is CASSLVAETRGYTF. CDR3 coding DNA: TGTGCCAGCAGTTTAGTCGCAGAGACGAGGGGCTACACCTTC.

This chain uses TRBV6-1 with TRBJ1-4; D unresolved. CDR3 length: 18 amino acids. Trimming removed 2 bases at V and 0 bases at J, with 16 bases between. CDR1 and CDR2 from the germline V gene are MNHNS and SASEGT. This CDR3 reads CASSEFTARGSTNEKLFF. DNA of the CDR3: TGTGCCAGCAGTGAATTTACTGCGCGCGGATCAACTAATGAAAAACTGTTTTTT.

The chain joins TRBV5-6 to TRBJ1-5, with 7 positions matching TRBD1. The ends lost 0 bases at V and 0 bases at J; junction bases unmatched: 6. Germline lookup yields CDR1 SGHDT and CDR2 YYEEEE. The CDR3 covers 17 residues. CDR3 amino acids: CASSLGSTGVSNQPQHF. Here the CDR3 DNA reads TGTGCCAGCAGCTTGGGAAGTACAGGGGTTAGCAATCAGCCCCAGCATTTT. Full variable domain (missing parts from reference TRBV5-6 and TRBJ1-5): DAGVTQSPTHLIKTRGQQVTLRCSPKSGHDTVSWYQQALGQGPQFIFQYYEEEERQRGNFPDRFSGHQFPNYSSELNVNALLLGDSALYLCASSLGSTGVSNQPQHFGDGTRLSIL.

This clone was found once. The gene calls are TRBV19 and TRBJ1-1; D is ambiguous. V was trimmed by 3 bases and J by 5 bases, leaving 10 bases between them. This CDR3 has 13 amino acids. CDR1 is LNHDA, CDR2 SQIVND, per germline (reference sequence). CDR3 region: CASSIHGGTEAFF. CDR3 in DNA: TGTGCCAGTAGTATCCACGGAGGGACTGAAGCTTTCTTT.

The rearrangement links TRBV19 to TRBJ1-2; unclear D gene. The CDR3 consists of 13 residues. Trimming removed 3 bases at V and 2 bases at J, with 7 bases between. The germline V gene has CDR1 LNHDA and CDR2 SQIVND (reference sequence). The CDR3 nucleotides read TGTGCCAGTAGTATTGGAGAAAACTATGGCTACACCTTC. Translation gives CASSIGENYGYTF.

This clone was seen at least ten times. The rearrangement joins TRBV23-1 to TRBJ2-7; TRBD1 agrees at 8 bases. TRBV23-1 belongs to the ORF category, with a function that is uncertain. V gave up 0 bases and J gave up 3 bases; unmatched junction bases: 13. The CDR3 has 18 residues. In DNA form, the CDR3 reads TGCGCCAGCAGTCAATCCCTAGAAGGACAGGGTAAATGCTACGAGCAGTACTTC. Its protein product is CASSQSLEGQGKCYEQYF.

CDR3 sequence reads: CASSWSGLLGMNTEAFF. CDR3 bases: TGCGCCAGCAGCTGGTCCGGACTGTTAGGTATGAACACTGAAGCTTTCTTT. The chain recombines TRBV5-1 with TRBJ1-1; no clear D. Trimming left V 3 bases short and J 0 bases short, with 18 bases between. This CDR3 is built from 17 residues. From germline, CDR1 is SGHRS and CDR2 YFSETQ.

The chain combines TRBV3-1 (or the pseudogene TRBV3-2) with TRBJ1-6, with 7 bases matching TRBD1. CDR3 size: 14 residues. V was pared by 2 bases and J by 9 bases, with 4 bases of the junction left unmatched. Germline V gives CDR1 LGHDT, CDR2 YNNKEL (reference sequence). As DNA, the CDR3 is TGTGCCAGCAGCCAATCGACAGGGTTTTCACCCCTCCACTTT. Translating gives CASSQSTGFSPLHF.

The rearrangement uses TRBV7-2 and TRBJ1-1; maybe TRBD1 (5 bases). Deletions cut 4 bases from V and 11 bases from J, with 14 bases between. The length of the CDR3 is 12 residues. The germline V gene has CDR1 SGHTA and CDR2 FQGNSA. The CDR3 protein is CASSSQGSDAFF. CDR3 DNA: TGTGCCAGCAGCTCCCAGGGAAGTGACGCTTTCTTT.

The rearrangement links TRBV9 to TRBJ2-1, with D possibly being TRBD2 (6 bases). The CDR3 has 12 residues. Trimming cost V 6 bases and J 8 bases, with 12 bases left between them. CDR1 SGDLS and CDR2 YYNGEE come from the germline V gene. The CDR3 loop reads CASNDGGDEQFF. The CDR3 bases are TGTGCCAGCAACGACGGGGGAGATGAGCAGTTCTTC.

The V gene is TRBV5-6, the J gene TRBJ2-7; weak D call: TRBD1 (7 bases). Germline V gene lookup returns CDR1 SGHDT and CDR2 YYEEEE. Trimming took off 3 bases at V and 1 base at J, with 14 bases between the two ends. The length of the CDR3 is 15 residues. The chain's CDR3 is CASSSTTGRSYEQYF. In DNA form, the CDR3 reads TGTGCCAGCAGCTCCACGACAGGGAGGTCCTACGAGCAGTACTTC.

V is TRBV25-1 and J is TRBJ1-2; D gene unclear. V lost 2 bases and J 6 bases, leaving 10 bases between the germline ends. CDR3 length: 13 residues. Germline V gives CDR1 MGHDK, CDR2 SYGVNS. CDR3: CASSENLADGYTF. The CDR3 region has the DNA TGTGCCAGCAGTGAAAATCTTGCGGATGGCTACACCTTC.

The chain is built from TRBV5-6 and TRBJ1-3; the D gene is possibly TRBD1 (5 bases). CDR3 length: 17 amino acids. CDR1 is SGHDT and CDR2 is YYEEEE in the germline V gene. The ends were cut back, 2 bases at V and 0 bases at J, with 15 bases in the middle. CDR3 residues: CASSLFGAGDSGNTIYF. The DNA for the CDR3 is TGTGCCAGCAGCTTATTTGGGGCAGGCGACTCTGGAAACACCATATATTTT. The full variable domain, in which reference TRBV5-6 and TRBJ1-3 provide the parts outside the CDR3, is DAGVTQSPTHLIKTRGQQVTLRCSPKSGHDTVSWYQQALGQGPQFIFQYYEEEERQRGNFPDRFSGHQFPNYSSELNVNALLLGDSALYLCASSLFGAGDSGNTIYFGEGSWLTVV.

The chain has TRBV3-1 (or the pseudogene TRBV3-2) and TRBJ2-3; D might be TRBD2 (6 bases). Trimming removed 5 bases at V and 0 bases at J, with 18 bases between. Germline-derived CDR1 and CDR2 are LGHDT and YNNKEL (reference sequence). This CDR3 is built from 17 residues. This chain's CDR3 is CASSYRGAIVSTDTQYF. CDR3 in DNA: TGTGCCAGCAGCTACCGCGGGGCCATAGTTAGCACAGATACGCAGTATTTT.

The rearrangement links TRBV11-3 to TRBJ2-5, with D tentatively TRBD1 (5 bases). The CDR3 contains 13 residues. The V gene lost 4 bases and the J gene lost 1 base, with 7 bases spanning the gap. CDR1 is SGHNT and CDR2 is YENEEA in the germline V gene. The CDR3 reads CASSWQGQETQYF. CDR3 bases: TGTGCCAGCAGCTGGCAGGGCCAAGAGACCCAGTACTTC.

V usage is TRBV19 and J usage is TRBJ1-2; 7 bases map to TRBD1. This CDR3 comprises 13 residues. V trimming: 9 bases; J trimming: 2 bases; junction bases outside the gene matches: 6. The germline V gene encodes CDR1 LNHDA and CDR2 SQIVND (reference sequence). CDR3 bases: TGTGCCAGCTATCAACAGGGGAACTATGGCTACACCTTC. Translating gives CASYQQGNYGYTF.

The DNA for the CDR3 is TGTGCCAGCAGCGTACCCAATCGGGCAGGGTGGCACGAGCAGTACTTC. Its translation is CASSVPNRAGWHEQYF. This chain connects TRBV7-2 to TRBJ2-7; possibly TRBD1 for D (5 bases). Germline lookup yields CDR1 SGHTA and CDR2 FQGNSA. This CDR3 spans 16 amino acids. Trimming removed 5 bases from V and 5 bases from J, with 22 bases in between.

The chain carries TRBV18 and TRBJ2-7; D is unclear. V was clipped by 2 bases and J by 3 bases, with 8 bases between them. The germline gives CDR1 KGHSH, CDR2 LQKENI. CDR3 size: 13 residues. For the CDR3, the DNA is TGTGCCAGCTCACCAGCAGAACGCTACGAGCAGTACTTC. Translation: CASSPAERYEQYF.